This T cell receptor beta chain was recorded in a study of T cells in Graves' hyperthyroidism and ophthalmopathy. TCR beta CDR3 sequences were amplified from RNA transcripts. Primed by the HTBI set, a first-round RT-PCR was run on the TCR CDR3. TCRdb re-called the multiplex PCR reads through MiXCR, storing one row per CDR3 protein. The data hold more than 550,000 distinct CDR3 sequences, with around 20% observed a single time. The ends were cut back, 3 bases at V and 0 bases at J, with 14 bases in the middle. Germline V CDR1 and CDR2: MNHEY, SMNVEV (reference sequence). This CDR3 has 16 amino acids. The chain links TRBV27 to TRBJ2-5, with unresolved D. Material for sequencing was blood. This clonotype was sampled from a woman in her fifties or sixties with Graves' hyperthyroidism that later progressed to Graves' ophthalmopathy. CDR3 in DNA: TGTGCCAGCAGTTTCAGATCCCCAGAATACCAAGAGACCCAGTACTTC. Residues: CASSFRSPEYQETQYF.